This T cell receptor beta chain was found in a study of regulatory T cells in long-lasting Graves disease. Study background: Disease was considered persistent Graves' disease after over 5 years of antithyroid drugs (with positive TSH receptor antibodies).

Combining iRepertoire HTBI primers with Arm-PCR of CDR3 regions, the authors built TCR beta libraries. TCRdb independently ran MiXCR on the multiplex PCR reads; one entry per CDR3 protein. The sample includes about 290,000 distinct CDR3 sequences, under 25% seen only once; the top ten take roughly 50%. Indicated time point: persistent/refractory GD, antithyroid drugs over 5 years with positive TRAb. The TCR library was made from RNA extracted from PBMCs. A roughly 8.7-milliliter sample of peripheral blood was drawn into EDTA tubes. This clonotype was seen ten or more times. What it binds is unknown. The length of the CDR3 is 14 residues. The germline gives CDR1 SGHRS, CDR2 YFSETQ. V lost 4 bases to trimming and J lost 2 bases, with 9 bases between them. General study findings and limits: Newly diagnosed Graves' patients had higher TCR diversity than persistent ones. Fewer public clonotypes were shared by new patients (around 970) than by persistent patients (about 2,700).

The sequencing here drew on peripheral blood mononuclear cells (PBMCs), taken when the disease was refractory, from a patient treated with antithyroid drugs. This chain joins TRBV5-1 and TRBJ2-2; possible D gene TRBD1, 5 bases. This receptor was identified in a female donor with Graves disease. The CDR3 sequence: CASSKDTNTGELFF. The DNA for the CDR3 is TGCGCCAGCAGCAAGGACACTAACACCGGGGAGCTGTTTTTT.